The rows below give T cell receptor beta chains drawn from one sample of a study of blood T cell repertoires in COVID-19. Some clones are missing from TCRdb's copy, which holds only in-frame ones; the method was immunoSEQ multiplex PCR. The data show fewer than 250,000 clones, about 85% seen once. Sequencing input: peripheral blood. The receptors were sampled from a woman older than 75 with COVID-19, enrolled during active disease. CDR3s include the opening cysteine and the closing phenylalanine or tryptophan. Each record gives: CDR3 protein, CDR3 DNA, D gene, V gene, J gene, clone size. A D gene is named only where the DNA matches it firmly. Clone size is not always given. Where it is, it says once, few, many or a class for expanded clones.

cdr3_aa: CASSSTLEGNTIYF
cdr3_nt: TGTGCCAGCAGTTCGACACTCGAGGGAAACACCATATATTTT
d_call: NA
v_call: TRBV28
j_call: TRBJ1-3
clone_size: NA

cdr3_aa: CASSLAAGSTDTQYF
cdr3_nt: TGTGCCAGCAGCTTAGCGGCAGGGAGCACAGATACGCAGTATTTT
d_call: NA
v_call: TRBV7-2
j_call: TRBJ2-3
clone_size: NA

cdr3_aa: CASSLTGSYGYTF
cdr3_nt: TGTGCCAGCAGTTTAACAGGTTCCTATGGCTACACCTTC
d_call: NA
v_call: TRBV12-3/TRBV12-4
j_call: TRBJ1-2
clone_size: NA

cdr3_aa: CASSIDPGGTEAFF
cdr3_nt: TGTGCCAGTAGTATAGATCCAGGGGGCACTGAAGCTTTCTTT
d_call: TRBD1
v_call: TRBV19
j_call: TRBJ1-1
clone_size: once

cdr3_aa: CASSFGGRTYNEQFF
cdr3_nt: TGTGCCAGCAGCTTCGGAGGACGGACCTACAATGAGCAGTTCTTC
d_call: NA
v_call: TRBV5-6
j_call: TRBJ2-1
clone_size: NA

cdr3_aa: CASRPGQTYNSPLHF
cdr3_nt: TGTGCCAGCAGGCCGGGACAGACATATAATTCACCCCTCCACTTT
d_call: TRBD1
v_call: TRBV6-5
j_call: TRBJ1-6
clone_size: NA

cdr3_aa: CASSFGQGAYNEQFF
cdr3_nt: TGTGCCAGCAGCTTTGGACAGGGCGCCTACAATGAGCAGTTCTTC
d_call: TRBD1
v_call: TRBV11-2
j_call: TRBJ2-1
clone_size: once

cdr3_aa: CASSLNQGSGEQFF
cdr3_nt: TGTGCCAGCAGCTTAAACCAGGGCTCGGGTGAGCAGTTCTTC
d_call: NA
v_call: TRBV7-9
j_call: TRBJ2-1
clone_size: NA

cdr3_aa: CASSPTFDSRGSYGYTF
cdr3_nt: TGTGCCAGCAGCCCTACTTTCGACAGTCGGGGGTCCTATGGCTACACCTTC
d_call: NA
v_call: TRBV3-1/TRBV3-2
j_call: TRBJ1-2
clone_size: NA

cdr3_aa: CASSLGGATNEKLFF
cdr3_nt: TGTGCCAGTAGCCTGGGGGGTGCAACTAATGAAAAACTGTTTTTT
d_call: NA
v_call: TRBV19
j_call: TRBJ1-4
clone_size: NA

cdr3_aa: CASSESGRGQAFF
cdr3_nt: TGCGCCAGCAGTGAGTCGGGCAGGGGCCAAGCTTTCTTT
d_call: NA
v_call: TRBV10-1
j_call: TRBJ1-1
clone_size: NA

cdr3_aa: CASQRQNSNQPQHF
cdr3_nt: TGTGCCAGCCAAAGACAGAATAGCAATCAGCCCCAGCATTTT
d_call: NA
v_call: TRBV28
j_call: TRBJ1-5
clone_size: NA

cdr3_aa: CASSESPVDYGYTF
cdr3_nt: TGTGCCAGCAGTGAATCCCCAGTTGACTATGGCTACACCTTC
d_call: NA
v_call: TRBV25-1
j_call: TRBJ1-2
clone_size: NA

cdr3_aa: CASSKGDRGRADEQFF
cdr3_nt: TGTGCCAGCAGTAAGGGGGACAGGGGACGGGCAGATGAGCAGTTCTTC
d_call: TRBD1
v_call: TRBV5-6
j_call: TRBJ2-1
clone_size: NA

cdr3_aa: CATSRDYGGNYGYTF
cdr3_nt: TGTGCCACCAGCAGAGATTACGGTGGTAACTATGGCTACACCTTC
d_call: NA
v_call: TRBV15
j_call: TRBJ1-2
clone_size: NA

cdr3_aa: CASRRTGVNYGYTF
cdr3_nt: TGTGCCAGTAGAAGGACAGGGGTTAACTATGGCTACACCTTC
d_call: TRBD1
v_call: TRBV19
j_call: TRBJ1-2
clone_size: NA

cdr3_aa: CASQPVPNSGNTIYF
cdr3_nt: TGTGCCAGCCAACCGGTGCCTAACTCTGGAAACACCATATATTTT
d_call: NA
v_call: TRBV6-5
j_call: TRBJ1-3
clone_size: few

cdr3_aa: CAWSGQGGYTF
cdr3_nt: TGTGCCTGGAGTGGACAGGGAGGCTACACCTTC
d_call: TRBD1
v_call: TRBV30
j_call: TRBJ1-2
clone_size: few

cdr3_aa: CASIKGLGNTIYF
cdr3_nt: TGTGCCAGCATCAAGGGGCTTGGAAACACCATATATTTT
d_call: NA
v_call: TRBV12-3/TRBV12-4
j_call: TRBJ1-3
clone_size: NA

cdr3_aa: CASSPRGVTGELFF
cdr3_nt: TGTGCCAGCAGCCCTCGGGGGGTCACCGGGGAGCTGTTTTTT
d_call: TRBD2
v_call: TRBV7-2
j_call: TRBJ2-2
clone_size: NA

cdr3_aa: CASSHSGGGTDTQYF
cdr3_nt: TGTGCCAGCAGTCATAGCGGGGGGGGCACAGATACGCAGTATTTT
d_call: TRBD2
v_call: TRBV28
j_call: TRBJ2-3
clone_size: NA

cdr3_aa: CASSMALAGEETQYF
cdr3_nt: TGTGCCAGCAGTATGGCACTAGCGGGGGAAGAGACCCAGTACTTC
d_call: TRBD2
v_call: TRBV2
j_call: TRBJ2-5
clone_size: few

cdr3_aa: CASSITLGQASGNTIYF
cdr3_nt: TGTGCCAGTAGTATTACCCTGGGACAGGCCTCTGGAAACACCATATATTTT
d_call: TRBD1
v_call: TRBV19
j_call: TRBJ1-3
clone_size: NA

cdr3_aa: CASSTGQGHNSPLHF
cdr3_nt: TGTGCCAGTAGTACGGGACAGGGGCATAATTCACCCCTCCACTTT
d_call: TRBD1
v_call: TRBV19
j_call: TRBJ1-6
clone_size: NA

cdr3_aa: CASSLARGGYTF
cdr3_nt: TGTGCCAGCAGTTTAGCGCGGGGGGGCTACACCTTC
d_call: NA
v_call: TRBV28
j_call: TRBJ1-2
clone_size: NA

cdr3_aa: CASSLAGLAGMDTQYF
cdr3_nt: TGTGCCAGCAGCTTAGCAGGTCTAGCGGGGATGGATACGCAGTATTTT
d_call: TRBD2
v_call: TRBV7-2
j_call: TRBJ2-3
clone_size: NA

cdr3_aa: CASSERENTGELFF
cdr3_nt: TGTGCCAGCTCAGAGAGAGAGAACACCGGGGAGCTGTTTTTT
d_call: NA
v_call: TRBV18
j_call: TRBJ2-2
clone_size: NA

cdr3_aa: CASSRGGYSTGELFF
cdr3_nt: TGTGCCAGCAGCCGGGGAGGGTATAGCACCGGGGAGCTGTTTTTT
d_call: TRBD2
v_call: TRBV5-8
j_call: TRBJ2-2
clone_size: NA

cdr3_aa: CASSPTGYYGYTF
cdr3_nt: TGTGCCAGCAGTCCGACAGGCTACTATGGCTACACCTTC
d_call: NA
v_call: TRBV27
j_call: TRBJ1-2
clone_size: few

cdr3_aa: CASSLGDTNSPLHF
cdr3_nt: TGCGCCAGCAGCTTGGGGGACACAAATTCACCCCTCCACTTT
d_call: NA
v_call: TRBV5-1
j_call: TRBJ1-6
clone_size: NA

cdr3_aa: CASSRGVQGAGEAFF
cdr3_nt: TGTGCCAGCTCCCGAGGGGTCCAGGGGGCAGGTGAAGCTTTCTTT
d_call: TRBD1
v_call: TRBV11-1
j_call: TRBJ1-1
clone_size: once

cdr3_aa: CASTQGQGPPQHF
cdr3_nt: TGTGCCAGTACTCAGGGGCAGGGGCCGCCCCAGCATTTT
d_call: NA
v_call: TRBV19
j_call: TRBJ1-5
clone_size: NA

cdr3_aa: CASKSDGTGVTEAFF
cdr3_nt: TGTGCCAGCAAGTCAGATGGGACAGGGGTCACTGAAGCTTTCTTT
d_call: TRBD1
v_call: TRBV6-5
j_call: TRBJ1-1
clone_size: NA

cdr3_aa: CASSIDRQGIGTF
cdr3_nt: TGTGCCAGTAGTATAGATCGTCAGGGGATCGGCACCTTC
d_call: NA
v_call: TRBV19
j_call: TRBJ1-2
clone_size: few

cdr3_aa: CASSAEGLSNQPQHF
cdr3_nt: TGTGCCAGCAGTGCCGAGGGCTTGAGCAATCAGCCCCAGCATTTT
d_call: NA
v_call: TRBV2
j_call: TRBJ1-5
clone_size: few

cdr3_aa: CASMSNIVSGNTIYF
cdr3_nt: TGTGCCAGCATGAGTAATATAGTCTCTGGAAACACCATATATTTT
d_call: NA
v_call: TRBV28
j_call: TRBJ1-3
clone_size: NA

cdr3_aa: CASSSYHRGGAYEQYF
cdr3_nt: TGTGCCAGCAGTTCCTACCACAGGGGGGGGGCCTACGAGCAGTACTTC
d_call: NA
v_call: TRBV6-2/TRBV6-3
j_call: TRBJ2-7
clone_size: NA

cdr3_aa: CASREQNTEAFF
cdr3_nt: TGTGCCAGCCGGGAGCAGAACACTGAAGCTTTCTTT
d_call: NA
v_call: TRBV2
j_call: TRBJ1-1
clone_size: NA

cdr3_aa: CASSPRAGGRGDTQYF
cdr3_nt: TGTGCCAGCAGCCCTAGAGCGGGGGGCCGTGGAGATACGCAGTATTTT
d_call: TRBD2
v_call: TRBV7-2
j_call: TRBJ2-3
clone_size: NA

cdr3_aa: CASSRFGGLTNTGELFF
cdr3_nt: TGCGCCAGCAGCCGGTTCGGGGGGCTAACGAACACCGGGGAGCTGTTTTTT
d_call: NA
v_call: TRBV4-3
j_call: TRBJ2-2
clone_size: NA

cdr3_aa: CASSLAQANTEAFF
cdr3_nt: TGTGCCAGCAGCTTAGCACAGGCAAACACTGAAGCTTTCTTT
d_call: NA
v_call: TRBV7-9
j_call: TRBJ1-1
clone_size: NA

cdr3_aa: CASSYQMSGAYEQYF
cdr3_nt: TGTGCCAGCAGTTACCAAATGTCAGGGGCATACGAGCAGTACTTC
d_call: NA
v_call: TRBV6-5
j_call: TRBJ2-7
clone_size: NA

cdr3_aa: CASSYTRGHTEAFF
cdr3_nt: TGTGCCAGCAGTTACACCAGGGGGCACACTGAAGCTTTCTTT
d_call: TRBD1
v_call: TRBV6-2/TRBV6-3
j_call: TRBJ1-1
clone_size: NA

cdr3_aa: CATSDYRGGYTF
cdr3_nt: TGTGCCACCAGTGATTACAGGGGCGGCTACACCTTC
d_call: TRBD1
v_call: TRBV24-1
j_call: TRBJ1-2
clone_size: NA

cdr3_aa: CASSLQGDQPQHF
cdr3_nt: TGCGCCAGCAGCTTACAGGGGGACCAGCCCCAGCATTTT
d_call: TRBD1
v_call: TRBV5-1
j_call: TRBJ1-5
clone_size: NA

cdr3_aa: CASNDRGQLAGELFF
cdr3_nt: TGTGCCAGTAACGATAGGGGACAGTTGGCCGGGGAGCTGTTTTTT
d_call: TRBD1
v_call: TRBV19
j_call: TRBJ2-2
clone_size: NA

cdr3_aa: CASSVKDRASYNEQFF
cdr3_nt: TGTGCCAGCAGCGTGAAGGACAGGGCCTCCTACAATGAGCAGTTCTTC
d_call: TRBD1
v_call: TRBV9
j_call: TRBJ2-1
clone_size: NA

cdr3_aa: CASRDRGHGYTF
cdr3_nt: TGTGCCAGCAGGGACAGGGGACATGGCTACACCTTC
d_call: TRBD1
v_call: TRBV28
j_call: TRBJ1-2
clone_size: NA

cdr3_aa: CASSINGALIGETQYF
cdr3_nt: TGTGCCAGTAGTATAAACGGAGCACTCATCGGGGAGACCCAGTACTTC
d_call: NA
v_call: TRBV19
j_call: TRBJ2-5
clone_size: NA

cdr3_aa: CASSLDLGGADTQYF
cdr3_nt: TGCGCCAGCAGCTTGGATCTCGGAGGTGCAGATACGCAGTATTTT
d_call: NA
v_call: TRBV5-1
j_call: TRBJ2-3
clone_size: NA

cdr3_aa: CASSRLAGGPSSYNEQFF
cdr3_nt: TGTGCCAGCAGTCGACTAGCGGGGGGCCCGAGCTCCTACAATGAGCAGTTCTTC
d_call: TRBD2
v_call: TRBV28
j_call: TRBJ2-1
clone_size: NA

cdr3_aa: CASSTTGSTGELFF
cdr3_nt: TGCGCCAGCAGCACAACAGGGAGCACCGGGGAGCTGTTTTTT
d_call: NA
v_call: TRBV5-1
j_call: TRBJ2-2
clone_size: NA

cdr3_aa: CASEAAYRGSDYGYTF
cdr3_nt: TGTGCCAGCGAAGCCGCCTACAGGGGTTCAGACTATGGCTACACCTTC
d_call: TRBD1
v_call: TRBV7-9
j_call: TRBJ1-2
clone_size: NA

cdr3_aa: CASSLVAGGFNEQFF
cdr3_nt: TGTGCCAGCAGCTTAGTAGCGGGGGGGTTCAATGAGCAGTTCTTC
d_call: TRBD2
v_call: TRBV11-3
j_call: TRBJ2-1
clone_size: NA